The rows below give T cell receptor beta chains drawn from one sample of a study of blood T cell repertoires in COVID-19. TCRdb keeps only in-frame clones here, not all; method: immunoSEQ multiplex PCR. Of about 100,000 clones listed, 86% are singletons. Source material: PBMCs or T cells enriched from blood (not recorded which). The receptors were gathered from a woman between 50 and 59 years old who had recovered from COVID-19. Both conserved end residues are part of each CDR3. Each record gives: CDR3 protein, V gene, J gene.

cdr3_aa: CASSDGNTGNQPQHF
v_call: TRBV2
j_call: TRBJ1-5

cdr3_aa: CASSIDHRPWESYGYTF
v_call: TRBV19
j_call: TRBJ1-2

cdr3_aa: CASWDRGAGNTEAFF
v_call: TRBV10-2
j_call: TRBJ1-1

cdr3_aa: CASSHGTSFDEQFF
v_call: TRBV3-1/TRBV3-2
j_call: TRBJ2-1

cdr3_aa: CASRDGWGRHRDYGYTF
v_call: TRBV19
j_call: TRBJ1-2

cdr3_aa: CASSQAGTVDEKLFF
v_call: TRBV4-1
j_call: TRBJ1-4

cdr3_aa: CASSPQNEKLFF
v_call: TRBV6-5
j_call: TRBJ1-4

cdr3_aa: CASSIEASGYTF
v_call: TRBV19
j_call: TRBJ1-2

cdr3_aa: CASSQGWSTEAFF
v_call: TRBV14
j_call: TRBJ1-1

cdr3_aa: CASSESRGKYEQYF
v_call: TRBV10-1
j_call: TRBJ2-7

cdr3_aa: CASTSPGTGGNEQFF
v_call: TRBV28
j_call: TRBJ2-1

cdr3_aa: CASSYDARAYGYTF
v_call: TRBV6-6
j_call: TRBJ1-2

cdr3_aa: CASSTGGKNTGELFF
v_call: TRBV7-9
j_call: TRBJ2-2

cdr3_aa: CSVCGRLYTEAFF
v_call: TRBV29-1
j_call: TRBJ1-1

cdr3_aa: CASSSSPGQGYGYTF
v_call: TRBV28
j_call: TRBJ1-2

cdr3_aa: CASSTGSNYGYTF
v_call: TRBV27
j_call: TRBJ1-2

cdr3_aa: CASSFQGYDGLGYTF
v_call: TRBV5-1
j_call: TRBJ1-2

cdr3_aa: CASSWDTFNEKLFF
v_call: TRBV5-1
j_call: TRBJ1-4

cdr3_aa: CASSFILAGGNTGELFF
v_call: TRBV27
j_call: TRBJ2-2

cdr3_aa: CASRHGTAMWNEQYF
v_call: TRBV10-2
j_call: TRBJ2-7

cdr3_aa: CASRRDRGTGELFF
v_call: TRBV28
j_call: TRBJ2-2

cdr3_aa: CASSFPGTSGRDTQYF
v_call: TRBV28
j_call: TRBJ2-3

cdr3_aa: CASSPTDMSYEQYF
v_call: TRBV7-9
j_call: TRBJ2-7

cdr3_aa: CASRPGTGSTDTQYF
v_call: TRBV5-1
j_call: TRBJ2-3

cdr3_aa: CATSPRTGGRHNEQFF
v_call: TRBV24-1
j_call: TRBJ2-1

cdr3_aa: CSGVSGLTEAFF
v_call: TRBV29-1
j_call: TRBJ1-1

cdr3_aa: CASSSGGYNSPLHF
v_call: TRBV28
j_call: TRBJ1-6

cdr3_aa: CAWSKQGQPQHF
v_call: TRBV30
j_call: TRBJ1-5

cdr3_aa: CASSLEGGSYTGELFF
v_call: TRBV5-1
j_call: TRBJ2-2